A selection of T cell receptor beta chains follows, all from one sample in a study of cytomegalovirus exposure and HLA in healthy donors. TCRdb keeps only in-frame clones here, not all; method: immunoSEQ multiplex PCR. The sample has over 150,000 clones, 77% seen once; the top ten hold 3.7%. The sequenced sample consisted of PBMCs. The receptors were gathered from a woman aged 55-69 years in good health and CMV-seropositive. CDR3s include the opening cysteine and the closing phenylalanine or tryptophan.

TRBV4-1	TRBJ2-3	CASSQDRPGMISSTDTQYF
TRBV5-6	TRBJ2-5	CASSYGTGGAEGQYF
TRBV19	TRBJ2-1	CASNAGTAFYNEQFF
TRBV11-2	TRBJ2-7	CASSLRDTSIYEQYF
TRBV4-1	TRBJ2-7	CASSPQPGGQGDEQYF
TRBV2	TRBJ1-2	CASSRTANYGYTF
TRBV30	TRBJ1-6	CAWKKRGNSPLHF
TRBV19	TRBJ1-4	CASSISSRMSNEKLFF
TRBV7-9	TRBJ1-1	CASSPGEGRGTEAFF
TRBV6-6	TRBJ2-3	CASSSGGANTDTQYF
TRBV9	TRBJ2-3	CASSVQGPDTQYF
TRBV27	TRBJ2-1	CASRLAFWDNEQFF
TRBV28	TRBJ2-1	CASSLTRLAGSYNEQFF
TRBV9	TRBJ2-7	CASSVRDRVGEQYF
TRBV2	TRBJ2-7	CASRFRGSSYEQYF
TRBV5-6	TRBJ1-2	CASSLGGETQGYTF
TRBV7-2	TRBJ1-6	CASQNNSPLHF
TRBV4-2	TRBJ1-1	CASNRGQGSAEAFF
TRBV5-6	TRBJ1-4	CASSLVGQLNEKLFF
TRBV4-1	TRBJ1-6	CASSPNTGVRGSPLHF
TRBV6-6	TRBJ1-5	CASSTGGSQPQHF
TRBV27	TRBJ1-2	CASAAGQGYYGYTF
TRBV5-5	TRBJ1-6	CASSLGTPGSSYNSPLHF
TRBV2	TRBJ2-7	CASSEGGLNDEQYF
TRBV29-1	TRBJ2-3	CSVEGGWTDTQYF
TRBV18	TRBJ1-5	CASSPPDSNQPQHF
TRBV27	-	CASSKPGLGAYEQYF
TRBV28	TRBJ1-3	CASSPTGAGNTIYF
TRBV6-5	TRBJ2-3	CASSYSFSVLADTQYF
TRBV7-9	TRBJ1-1	CSSSSSMNTEAFF
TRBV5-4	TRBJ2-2	CASSTDSNTGELFF
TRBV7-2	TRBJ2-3	CASSLVARVGTDTQYF
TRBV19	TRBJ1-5	CASSPTDRGNQPQHF
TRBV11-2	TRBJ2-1	CASSYWGGLANEQFF
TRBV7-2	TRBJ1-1	CASSWDRGLTEAFF
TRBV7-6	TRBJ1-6	CASSRDRDNSPLHF
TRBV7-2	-	CASSYDRDFSYEQYF
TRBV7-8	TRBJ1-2	CASSPLTFRNYGYTF
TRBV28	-	CASSLGLVSYEQYF
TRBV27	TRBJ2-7	CASRGGTGGIYEQYF
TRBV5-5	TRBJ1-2	CASSLMTGIGNYGYTF
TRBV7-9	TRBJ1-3	CASSLVPGHRSVDGNTIYF
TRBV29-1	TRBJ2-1	CSVSGGWNEQFF
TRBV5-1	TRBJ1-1	CASSLDGRGRTSEAFF
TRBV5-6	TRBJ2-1	CASSPTLAGGLNEQFF
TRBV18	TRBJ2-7	CASSRQGGLGEQYF
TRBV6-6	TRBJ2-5	CASSSPTSTGETQYF
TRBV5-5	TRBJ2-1	CASSFFSASSYNEQFF
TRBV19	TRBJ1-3	CASREAGQGVPTGNTIYF
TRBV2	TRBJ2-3	CASSGESTDTQYF